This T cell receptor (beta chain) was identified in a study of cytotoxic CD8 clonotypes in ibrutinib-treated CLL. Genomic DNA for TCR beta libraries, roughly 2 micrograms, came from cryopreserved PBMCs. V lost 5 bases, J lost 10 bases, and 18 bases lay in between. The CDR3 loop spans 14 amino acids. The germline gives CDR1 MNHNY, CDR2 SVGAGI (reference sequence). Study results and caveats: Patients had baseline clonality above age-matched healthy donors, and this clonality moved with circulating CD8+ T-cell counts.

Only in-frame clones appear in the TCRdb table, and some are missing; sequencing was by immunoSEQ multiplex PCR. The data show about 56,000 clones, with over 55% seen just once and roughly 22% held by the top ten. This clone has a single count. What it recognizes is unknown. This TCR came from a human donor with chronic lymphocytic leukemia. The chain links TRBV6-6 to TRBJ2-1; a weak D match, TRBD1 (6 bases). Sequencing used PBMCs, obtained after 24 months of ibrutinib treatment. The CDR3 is CASSPSGAGEEQFF. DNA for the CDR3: TGTGCCAGCAGTCCCTCCGGGGCAGGGGAAGAGCAGTTCTTC.